These 18 T cell receptor beta chains were sequenced from one sample in a study of blood T cell repertoires in COVID-19. Method: immunoSEQ multiplex PCR; TCRdb's copy keeps in-frame clones and lacks some. Of roughly 250,000 clones listed, roughly 87% were seen once; the top ten hold 2% to 3%. Sequenced: PBMCs or T cells enriched from blood (not recorded which). The receptors were sampled from a woman younger than 45 with acute COVID-19.

The chain carries TRBV5-8 and TRBJ2-7; 7 bases are shared with TRBD1. Trimming removed 0 bases from V and 3 bases from J; junction bases left unmatched: 6. Germline values: CDR1 SGHTS, CDR2 YDEGEE. The CDR3 spans 15 residues. CDR3 residues: CASSLDRTGDYEQYF. CDR3 DNA: TGTGCCAGCAGCTTGGATAGGACAGGCGACTACGAGCAGTACTTC. Filled out from reference TRBV5-8 and TRBJ2-7, the complete variable domain reads EAGVTQSPTHLIKTRGQQATLRCSPISGHTSVYWYQQALGLGLQFLLWYDEGEERNRGNFPPRFSGRQFPNYSSELNVNALELEDSALYLCASSLDRTGDYEQYFGPGTRLTVT.

The chain links TRBV21-1 to TRBJ2-3; TRBD2 reflects the table's D call only, with no check against the DNA. TRBV21-1 is classified as a pseudogene. The CDR3 length is 18 residues. The CDR3 protein is CASSKASGRLKVTDTQYF. Written as DNA, the CDR3 is TGTGCCAGCAGCAAAGCTAGCGGGCGCCTTAAAGTCACAGATACGCAGTATTTT.

The V gene is TRBV19, the J gene TRBJ1-5; 7 nucleotides match TRBD1. The CDR3 sequence is 15 residues long. In germline, CDR1 is LNHDA, CDR2 SQIVND (reference sequence). V shed 5 bases and J 11 bases; nucleotides not matched to a gene: 15. The CDR3 nucleotides are TGTGCCAGTAGTGAATGGACAGGAGCTCAGTTGGCCCAGCATTTT. Translating gives CASSEWTGAQLAQHF.

The V call is TRBV4-3, the J call TRBJ1-2; 9 bases align to TRBD1. There are 14 residues in the CDR3. J gave up 2 bases and V 4 bases, and 2 bases lay outside the gene matches. The germline gives CDR1 LGHNA, CDR2 YSLEER. This CDR3 is CASSPGTGNYGYTF. Written as DNA, the CDR3 is TGCGCCAGCAGCCCCGGGACAGGGAACTATGGCTACACCTTC.

This chain uses TRBV5-1 with TRBJ2-3, with D unresolved. The CDR3 is 12 residues long. Trimming took off 4 bases at V and 0 bases at J, with 3 bases between the two ends. The germline V gene encodes CDR1 SGHRS and CDR2 YFSETQ. The CDR3 spells CASSPSTDTQYF. DNA of the CDR3: TGCGCCAGCAGCCCTAGCACAGATACGCAGTATTTT. The whole variable domain, filled in from reference TRBV5-1 and TRBJ2-3, reads KAGVTQTPRYLIKTRGQQVTLSCSPISGHRSVSWYQQTPGQGLQFLFEYFSETQRNKGNFPGRFSGRQFSNSRSEMNVSTLELGDSALYLCASSPSTDTQYFGPGTRLTVL.

This chain's CDR3 is CASSPLGQGGLSYNSPLHF. CDR3 DNA sequence: TGTGCCAGCTCACCACTCGGACAGGGCGGTCTATCCTATAATTCACCCCTCCACTTT. The chain joins TRBV18 to TRBJ1-6; 8 bases match TRBD1. Germline loops: CDR1 KGHSH, CDR2 LQKENI. The CDR3 is 19 residues long. Losses at the gene ends were 1 base for V and 1 base for J; bases not matched to a gene: 9.

This clone was seen only once. The chain combines TRBV27 with TRBJ1-5, with 9 nucleotides matching TRBD1. This CDR3 has 16 residues. The germline CDR1 and CDR2 sequences are MNHEY and SMNVEV (reference sequence). The junction had 10 bases not matched to a gene; V was cut back by 5 bases and J by 5 bases. The CDR3 DNA follows: TGTGCCAGCAGTACCAACAAGGGGGACAGGGATCAGCCCCAGCATTTT. Protein product: CASSTNKGDRDQPQHF.

The chain carries TRBV11-2 and TRBJ2-5; D remains ambiguous. Looked up from germline, CDR1 is SGHAT and CDR2 is FQNNGV. The CDR3 extends over 13 amino acids. V was cut by 3 bases and J by 3 bases, with 8 bases left in between. CDR3 coding DNA: TGTGCCAGCAGCTTTCATCGGGAAGAGACCCAGTACTTC. It encodes CASSFHREETQYF.

The V gene is TRBV12-3 or TRBV12-4, the J gene TRBJ2-1; the match to TRBD1 covers 9 bases. J lost 9 bases, V lost 1 base, and 1 base had no gene match. The CDR3 has 13 amino acids. CDR3 nucleotide sequence: TGTGCCAGCAGTTTAGACAGGGGGCCTGAGCAGTTCTTC. Translating gives CASSLDRGPEQFF.

Points on this clone: The junction departs from the called germline gene at one end, perhaps through a read error. This chain joins TRBV13 and TRBJ2-7; TRBD1 agrees at 7 bases. Germline V CDR1 and CDR2: PRHDT, FYEKMQ (reference sequence). The CDR3 spans 14 residues. CDR3 sequence: CASSLGGQAYEQYF. The CDR3 DNA reads as TGTGCCAGCAGCCTAGGAGGACAGGCCTACGAGCAGTACTTC.

The chain is built from TRBV7-9 and TRBJ2-7, with D tentatively TRBD2 (5 bases). The length of the CDR3 is 13 residues. V lost 5 bases and J lost 5, with 13 bases in between. CDR1 and CDR2 from the germline V gene are SEHNR and FQNEAQ (reference sequence). The CDR3 reads CASSPTTGDEQYF. The CDR3 DNA reads as TGTGCCAGCAGCCCAACGACCGGGGACGAGCAGTACTTC.

This chain joins TRBV7-6 and TRBJ2-7; 8 bases match TRBD1. V lost 2 bases and J lost 2; bases outside the gene matches: 11. Germline CDR1 and CDR2: SGHVS and FNYEAQ. The CDR3 covers 17 residues. As DNA, the CDR3 is TGTGCCAGCAGCTTAAGATACAGGGGGGTAGATACCTACGAGCAGTACTTC. Translation gives CASSLRYRGVDTYEQYF.

This chain connects TRBV7-2 to TRBJ2-2, with TRBD1 identical over 9 bases. The CDR3 contains 14 residues. The germline V gene has CDR1 SGHTA and CDR2 FQGNSA. Losses at the gene ends were 3 bases for V and 6 bases for J; bases not matched to a gene: 2. The CDR3 DNA sequence: TGTGCCAGCAGCTTGACAGGGGGTGCCGGGGAGCTGTTTTTT. Encoded protein: CASSLTGGAGELFF.

V and J are TRBV4-1 and TRBJ1-2; TRBD1 aligns across 7 bases. The CDR3 totals 14 residues. Germline V gives CDR1 MGHRA, CDR2 YSYEKL. V lost 4 bases and J lost 3; bases outside the gene matches: 5. CDR3 coding DNA: TGCGCCAGCAGCCGTTCCCAGGGGGACTATGGCTACACCTTC. Translation: CASSRSQGDYGYTF.

This sequence joins TRBV30 and TRBJ2-5; 11 bases are a match to TRBD2. The CDR3 is 15 amino acids. The J segment lost 5 bases and the V segment lost 4 bases, leaving 9 bases of the junction unmatched. Per germline, CDR1 GTSNPN and CDR2 SVGIG (reference sequence). The CDR3 region has the DNA TGTGCCTGGACCCCTCTAGCGGGGGGATATGAGACCCAGTACTTC. The encoded protein is CAWTPLAGGYETQYF.

The rearrangement links TRBV6-5 to TRBJ2-7; D gene uncertain. There are 16 residues in the CDR3. V lost 2 bases and J lost 2, with 16 bases in between. Germline V gene data show CDR1 as MNHEY and CDR2 as SVGAGI. The CDR3: CASSYPPHIPTYEQYF. The CDR3 nucleotides are TGTGCCAGCAGTTACCCCCCACACATTCCAACCTACGAGCAGTACTTC.

The chain joins TRBV7-2 to TRBJ1-2; 8 nucleotides agree with TRBD1. V lost 3 bases and J lost 6; bases outside the gene matches: 9. CDR3 size: 15 residues. CDR1 is SGHTA and CDR2 is FQGNSA in the germline V gene. CDR3: CASSLVAGGRNGYTF. The CDR3 DNA is TGTGCCAGCAGCTTGGTGGCAGGGGGCAGGAATGGCTACACCTTC.

This clone occurred a few times. This chain joins TRBV5-5 and TRBJ2-1, with D tentatively TRBD2 (5 bases). The CDR3 contains 16 residues. CDR1 and CDR2 from the germline V gene are SGHKS and YYEKEE (reference sequence). Trimming took 3 bases from V and 1 from J, leaving 14 bases between them. The CDR3 spells CASSSSSGSSYNEQFF. In nucleotides, the CDR3 is TGTGCCAGCAGCTCCTCGTCTGGGAGTTCCTACAATGAGCAGTTCTTC.